This TCR beta chain was obtained from a study of blood T cell repertoires in COVID-19. Data came from immunoSEQ multiplex PCR; TCRdb stores just in-frame clones and leaves some out. The top ten clones hold nearly 3.5% of a sample with over 150,000 clones, about four fifths of them seen once. Resolution of symptoms, clearance, or two negative PCRs was present in recovered Cohort 3 donors. There are 18 residues in the CDR3. V was clipped by 0 bases and J by 0 bases; unmatched bases: 7. From germline, CDR1 is SGHRS and CDR2 YFSETQ. The chain recombines TRBV5-1 with TRBJ2-3; 10 bases align to TRBD2. Material for sequencing was PBMCs or T cells enriched from blood (not recorded which). This receptor was taken from a woman aged 55 to 70 who had recovered from COVID-19. CDR3 sequence reads: CASSLGLAGDTSTDTQYF. The CDR3, as DNA: TGCGCCAGCAGCTTGGGGCTAGCGGGGGATACTAGCACAGATACGCAGTATTTT.